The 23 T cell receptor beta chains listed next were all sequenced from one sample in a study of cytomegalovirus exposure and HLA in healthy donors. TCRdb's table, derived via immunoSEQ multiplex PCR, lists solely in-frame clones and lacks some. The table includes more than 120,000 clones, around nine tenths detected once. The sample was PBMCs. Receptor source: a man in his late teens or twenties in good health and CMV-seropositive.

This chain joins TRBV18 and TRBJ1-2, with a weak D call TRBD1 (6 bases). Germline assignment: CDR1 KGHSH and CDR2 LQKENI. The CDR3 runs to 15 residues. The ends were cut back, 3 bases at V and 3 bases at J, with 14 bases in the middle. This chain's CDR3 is CASSPAINRDYGYTF. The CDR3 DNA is TGTGCCAGCTCACCCGCAATTAACAGGGACTATGGCTACACCTTC.

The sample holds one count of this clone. The CDR3 loop reads CATVARSTDTQYF. The CDR3 bases are TGTGCCACCGTAGCTCGGAGCACAGATACGCAGTATTTT. The chain employs TRBV19 and TRBJ2-3, with D uncertain. V lost 10 bases and J 0 bases, leaving 11 bases between the germline ends. The CDR3 has 13 amino acids. From germline, CDR1 is LNHDA and CDR2 SQIVND (reference sequence). Looking up the rest from reference TRBV19 and TRBJ2-3 gives the full variable domain: DGGITQSPKYLFRKEGQNVTLSCEQNLNHDAMYWYRQDPGQGLRLIYYSQIVNDFQKGDIAEGYSVSREKKESFPLTVTSAQKNPTAFYLCATVARSTDTQYFGPGTRLTVL.

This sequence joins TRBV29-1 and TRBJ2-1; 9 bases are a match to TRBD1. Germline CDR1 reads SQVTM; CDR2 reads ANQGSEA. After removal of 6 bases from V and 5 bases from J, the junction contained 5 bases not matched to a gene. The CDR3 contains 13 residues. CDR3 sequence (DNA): TGCAGCGTGGAGGGGACAGGGAACAATGAGCAGTTCTTC. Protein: CSVEGTGNNEQFF.

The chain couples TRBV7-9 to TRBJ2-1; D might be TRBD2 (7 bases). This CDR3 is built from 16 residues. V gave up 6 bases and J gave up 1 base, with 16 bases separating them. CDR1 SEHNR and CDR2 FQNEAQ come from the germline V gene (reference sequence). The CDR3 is CASSPTGGRSYNEQFF. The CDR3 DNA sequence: TGTGCCAGCAGTCCGACGGGGGGCAGGTCCTACAATGAGCAGTTCTTC.

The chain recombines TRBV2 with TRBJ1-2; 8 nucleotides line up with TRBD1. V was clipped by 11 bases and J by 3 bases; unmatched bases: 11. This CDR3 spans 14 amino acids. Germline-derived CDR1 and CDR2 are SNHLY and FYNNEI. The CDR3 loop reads CAQNSQGEDYGYTF. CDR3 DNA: TGTGCCCAAAACTCACAGGGGGAGGACTATGGCTACACCTTC.

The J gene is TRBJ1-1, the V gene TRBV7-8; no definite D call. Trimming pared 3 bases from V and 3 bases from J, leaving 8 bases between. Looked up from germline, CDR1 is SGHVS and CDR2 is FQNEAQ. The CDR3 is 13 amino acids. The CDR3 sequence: CASSFNGDTEAFF. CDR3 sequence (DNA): TGTGCCAGCAGCTTTAACGGGGACACTGAAGCTTTCTTT.

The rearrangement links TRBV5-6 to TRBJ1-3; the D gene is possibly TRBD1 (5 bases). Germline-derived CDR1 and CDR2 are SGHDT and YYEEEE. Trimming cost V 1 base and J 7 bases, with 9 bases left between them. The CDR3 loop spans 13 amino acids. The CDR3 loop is CASSLQGRNTIYF. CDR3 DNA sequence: TGTGCCAGCAGCTTGCAGGGTCGGAACACCATATATTTT.

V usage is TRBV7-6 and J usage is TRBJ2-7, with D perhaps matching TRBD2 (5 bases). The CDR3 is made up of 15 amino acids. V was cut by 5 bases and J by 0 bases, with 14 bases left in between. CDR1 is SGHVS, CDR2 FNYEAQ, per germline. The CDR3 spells CASSPLWGASYEQYF. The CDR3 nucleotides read TGTGCCAGCAGCCCCCTTTGGGGAGCCTCCTACGAGCAGTACTTC.

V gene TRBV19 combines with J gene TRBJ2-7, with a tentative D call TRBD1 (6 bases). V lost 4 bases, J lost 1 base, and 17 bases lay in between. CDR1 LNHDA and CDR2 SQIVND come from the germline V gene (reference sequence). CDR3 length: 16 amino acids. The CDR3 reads CASSTITGIGSYEQYF. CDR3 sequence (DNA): TGTGCCAGTAGTACGATAACAGGGATCGGGTCCTACGAGCAGTACTTC.

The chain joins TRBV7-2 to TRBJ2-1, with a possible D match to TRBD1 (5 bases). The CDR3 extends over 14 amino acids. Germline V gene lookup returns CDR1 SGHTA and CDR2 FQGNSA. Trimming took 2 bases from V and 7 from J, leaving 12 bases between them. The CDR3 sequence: CASSLRRVGNEQFF. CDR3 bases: TGTGCCAGCAGCTTACGCAGGGTTGGTAATGAGCAGTTCTTC.

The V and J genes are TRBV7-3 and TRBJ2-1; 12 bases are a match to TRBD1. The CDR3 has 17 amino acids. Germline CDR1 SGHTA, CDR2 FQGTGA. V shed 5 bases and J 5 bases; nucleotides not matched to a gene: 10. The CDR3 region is CASSKGTGGAGDNEQFF. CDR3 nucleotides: TGTGCCAGCAGCAAAGGGACAGGGGGCGCGGGAGACAATGAGCAGTTCTTC.

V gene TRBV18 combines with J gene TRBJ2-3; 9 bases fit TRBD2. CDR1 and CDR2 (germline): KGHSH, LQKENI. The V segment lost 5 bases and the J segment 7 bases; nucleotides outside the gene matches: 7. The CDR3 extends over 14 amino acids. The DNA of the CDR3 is TGTGCCAGCTCAGGTAGCGGGAGCGAGAATACGCAGTATTTT. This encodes CASSGSGSENTQYF.

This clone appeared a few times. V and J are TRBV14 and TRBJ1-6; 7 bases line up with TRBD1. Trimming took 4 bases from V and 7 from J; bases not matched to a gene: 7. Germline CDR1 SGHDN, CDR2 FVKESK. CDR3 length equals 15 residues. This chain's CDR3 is CASSRLGGNNSPLHF. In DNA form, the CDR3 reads TGTGCCAGCAGCCGCCTAGGGGGCAACAATTCACCCCTCCACTTT.

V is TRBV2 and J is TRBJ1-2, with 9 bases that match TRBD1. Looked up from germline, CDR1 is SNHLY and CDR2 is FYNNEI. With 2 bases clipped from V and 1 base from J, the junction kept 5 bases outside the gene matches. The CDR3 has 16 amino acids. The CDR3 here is CASSELTGGYNYGYTF. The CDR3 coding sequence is TGTGCCAGCAGTGAATTAACAGGGGGCTATAACTATGGCTACACCTTC.

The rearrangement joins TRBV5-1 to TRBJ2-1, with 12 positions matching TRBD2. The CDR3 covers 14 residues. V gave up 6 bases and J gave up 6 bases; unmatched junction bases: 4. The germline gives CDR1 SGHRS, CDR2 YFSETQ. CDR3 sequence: CASTVTSGSNEQFF. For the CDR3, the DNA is TGCGCCAGCACCGTGACTAGCGGGAGCAATGAGCAGTTCTTC.

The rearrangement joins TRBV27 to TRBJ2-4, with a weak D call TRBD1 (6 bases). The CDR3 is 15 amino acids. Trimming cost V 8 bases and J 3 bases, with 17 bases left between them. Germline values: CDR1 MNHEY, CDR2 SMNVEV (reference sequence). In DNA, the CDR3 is TGTGCCAGCTCGATTACAGGGTGGGGCAAAAACATTCAGTACTTC. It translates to CASSITGWGKNIQYF.

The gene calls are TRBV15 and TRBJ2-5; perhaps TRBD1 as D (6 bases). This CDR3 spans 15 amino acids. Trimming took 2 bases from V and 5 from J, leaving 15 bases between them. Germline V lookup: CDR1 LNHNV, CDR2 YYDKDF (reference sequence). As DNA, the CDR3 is TGTGCCACCAGCAGAAACCCAGGGGAGTCGGAGACCCAGTACTTC. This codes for CATSRNPGESETQYF.

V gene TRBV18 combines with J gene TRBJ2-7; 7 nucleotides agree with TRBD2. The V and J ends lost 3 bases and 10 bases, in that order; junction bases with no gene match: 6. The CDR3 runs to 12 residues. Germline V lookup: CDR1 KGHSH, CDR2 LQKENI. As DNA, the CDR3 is TGTGCCAGCTCACCGCGCGGGGGACCCCAGTACTTC. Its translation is CASSPRGGPQYF.

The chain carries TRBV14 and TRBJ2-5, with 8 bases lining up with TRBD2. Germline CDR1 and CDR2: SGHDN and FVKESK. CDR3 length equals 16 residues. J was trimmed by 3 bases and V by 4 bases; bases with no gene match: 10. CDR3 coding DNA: TGTGCCAGCAGCCGATGGCTAGCGGGTTCTAAAGAGACCCAGTACTTC. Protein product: CASSRWLAGSKETQYF.

CDR3 sequence reads: CSVRGQDTGELFF. In nucleotides, the CDR3 is TGCAGCGTGAGGGGACAGGACACCGGGGAGCTGTTTTTT. The V and J genes are TRBV29-1 and TRBJ2-2; 8 positions agree with TRBD1. V trimming: 6 bases; J trimming: 3 bases; junction bases outside the gene matches: 3. There are 13 residues in the CDR3. The V gene's germline CDR1 is SQVTM and CDR2 ANQGSEA.

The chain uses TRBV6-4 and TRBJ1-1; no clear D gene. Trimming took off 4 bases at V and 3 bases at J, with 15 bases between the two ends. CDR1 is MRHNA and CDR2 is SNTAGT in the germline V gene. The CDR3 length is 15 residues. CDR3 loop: CASSVRRVRHTEAFF. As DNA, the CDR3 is TGTGCCAGCAGTGTCCGGAGGGTTAGGCACACTGAAGCTTTCTTT.

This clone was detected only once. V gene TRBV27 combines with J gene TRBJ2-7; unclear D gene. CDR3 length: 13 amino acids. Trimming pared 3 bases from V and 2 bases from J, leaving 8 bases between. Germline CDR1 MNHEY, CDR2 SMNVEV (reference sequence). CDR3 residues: CASSFSVAYEQYF. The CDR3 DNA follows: TGTGCCAGCAGTTTCTCAGTCGCCTACGAGCAGTACTTC.

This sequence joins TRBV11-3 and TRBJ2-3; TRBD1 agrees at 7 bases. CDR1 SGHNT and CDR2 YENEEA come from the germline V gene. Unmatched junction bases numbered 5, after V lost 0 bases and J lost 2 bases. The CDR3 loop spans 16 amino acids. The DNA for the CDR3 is TGTGCCAGCAGCTTAGACGGAGACAGGGACACAGATACGCAGTATTTT. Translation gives CASSLDGDRDTDTQYF. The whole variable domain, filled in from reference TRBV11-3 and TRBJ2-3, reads EAGVVQSPRYKIIEKKQPVAFWCNPISGHNTLYWYLQNLGQGPELLIRYENEEAVDDSQLPKDRFSAERLKGVDSTLKIQPAELGDSAVYLCASSLDGDRDTDTQYFGPGTRLTVL.